Listed below are T cell receptor beta chains from one sample, sequenced in a study of T cell repertoires in cytomegalovirus infection. TCRdb fed the reads into MiXCR, producing one record per CDR3 protein. The table records fewer than 550,000 distinct CDR3 sequences, approximately 31% of them present only once. Material: PBMCs. Source of these receptors: a human donor in good health (CMV status not recorded). Some clones in this sample may be carry-over from other donors' samples. The CDR3 runs from the conserved cysteine through the conserved F or W. The order of the fields is clone size, J gene, D gene, V gene, CDR3 DNA, CDR3 protein. The D gene is left open where the match is weak. The size field is filled for only some rows; it gives once, few, many or a size class.

few	TRBJ2-3	.	TRBV24-1	TGTGCCACCAGTCTGGACTCTAGCACAGATACGCAGTATTTT	CATSLDSSTDTQYF
few	TRBJ2-1	.	TRBV4-2	TGTGCCAGCAGCGGTAGCGCCGACTCCTACAATGAGCAGTTCTTC	CASSGSADSYNEQFF
few	TRBJ2-7	TRBD2	TRBV20-1	TGCAGTGCGAAAACTAGCGGGGGGCCTCAGGAGCAGTACTTC	CSAKTSGGPQEQYF
.	TRBJ2-1	TRBD2	TRBV27	TGTGCCAGCAGTTCCCCTAGCGGGGGGTACTCCTACAATGAGCAGTTCTTC	CASSSPSGGYSYNEQFF
.	TRBJ2-5	.	TRBV20-1	TGCAGTGCTAGAGAGGGAAGCGGGGAGACCCAGTACTTC	CSAREGSGETQYF
many	TRBJ1-6	.	TRBV7-6	TGTGCCAGCAGCTTATGGGGTCCAACTAATTCACCCCTCCACTTT	CASSLWGPTNSPLHF
few	TRBJ1-2	.	TRBV25-1	TGTGCCAGCCAAATGGCTAACTATGGCTACACCTTC	CASQMANYGYTF
.	TRBJ2-3	.	TRBV20-1	TGCAGTGCTAGAGATCCCCCCCGTAACAGAGAGATCACAGATACGCAGTATTTT	CSARDPPRNREITDTQYF
.	TRBJ2-3	TRBD1	TRBV14	TGTGCCAGCTCAGAGGGACAGATTAGTTGGGCAGATACGCAGTATTTT	CASSEGQISWADTQYF
many	TRBJ2-7	.	TRBV11-2	TGTGCCAGCAGCTTAGCGGACATAGCGTACGAGCAGTACTTC	CASSLADIAYEQYF
few	TRBJ2-1	TRBD1	TRBV7-9	TGTGCCAGCAGCCCTAGGACAGGAACGGGGAATGAGCAGTTCTTC	CASSPRTGTGNEQFF
few	TRBJ1-1	.	TRBV6-6	TGTGCCAGCAGTTACTCTCCCAGGACTGAAGCTTTCTTT	CASSYSPRTEAFF
many	TRBJ2-5	.	TRBV6-1	TGTGCCAGCAGTGGAAGAGCTGGCCTCCTCGGCCAAGAGACCCAGTACTTC	CASSGRAGLLGQETQYF
.	TRBJ1-2	.	TRBV6-5	TGTGCCAGCAGTTCGGGACCATATGGCTACACCTTC	CASSSGPYGYTF
.	TRBJ2-7	.	TRBV2	TGTGCCAGCACCCCGAGGGAGGCCCTCTTCTCCTACGAGCAGTACTTC	CASTPREALFSYEQYF
.	TRBJ1-6	TRBD1	TRBV6-8	TGTGCCAGCAGCTTCGGACAGGGGCAGTTTAATTCACCCCTCCACTTT	CASSFGQGQFNSPLHF
.	TRBJ1-1	TRBD1	TRBV20-1	TGCAGTGCTCGGCCGGGACAGTTACTGAACACTGAAGCTTTCTTT	CSARPGQLLNTEAFF
few	TRBJ2-1	.	TRBV9	TGTGCCAGCAGCGTAGTGGCGGGATCCAAAGGTGAGCAGTTCTTC	CASSVVAGSKGEQFF
.	TRBJ2-5	.	TRBV15	TGTGCCACCAGCAGAGAGGGACCCCAAGAGACCCAGTACTTC	CATSREGPQETQYF
.	TRBJ2-1	TRBD1	TRBV6-1	TGTGCCAGCAGTTGCACCGGGACAGGGAGTAATGAGCAGTTCTTC	CASSCTGTGSNEQFF
many	TRBJ2-5	TRBD2	TRBV7-2	TGTGCCAGCAGCTTAGGACGGACTAGCGGGGGGGAGACCCAGTACTTC	CASSLGRTSGGETQYF
.	TRBJ1-5	.	TRBV20-1	TGCAGTGCTCGAACAGGGCCCCATCAGCCCCAGCATTTT	CSARTGPHQPQHF
few	TRBJ2-2	.	TRBV6-5	TGTGCCAGCAGTCGGACCCTCGGGCTCGGGGGGGAGCTGTTTTTT	CASSRTLGLGGELFF
few	TRBJ1-1	.	TRBV11-2	TGTGCCAGCAGCCGCCCCCTACAGAACACTGAAGCTTTCTTT	CASSRPLQNTEAFF
.	TRBJ1-2	TRBD1	TRBV11-2	TGTGCCAGCAGCCCGGAGGACAGGGGGGTTAGCTATGGCTACACCTTC	CASSPEDRGVSYGYTF
.	TRBJ2-3	TRBD2	TRBV20-1	TGCAGTGCTAGAGACCCATGGGGGGGGGAGGCAACAGATACGCAGTATTTT	CSARDPWGGEATDTQYF
many	TRBJ2-3	.	TRBV12-3/TRBV12-4	TGTGCCAGCAGAGCCCGGGGGGCATCTGCAGATACGCAGTATTTT	CASRARGASADTQYF
once	TRBJ1-1	.	TRBV4-2	TGTGCCAGCAGCCAAGAAATTTCGGGGTACACTGAAGCTTTCTTT	CASSQEISGYTEAFF
few	TRBJ1-4	.	TRBV28	TGTGCCAGCAGTTCCGGGGGGGAGGCTAATGAAAAACTGTTTTTT	CASSSGGEANEKLFF
.	TRBJ1-3	.	TRBV7-9	TGTGCCAGCAGCTTACAGGGGATTGGAAACACCATATATTTT	CASSLQGIGNTIYF
.	TRBJ1-1	.	TRBV4-3	TGCGCCAGCAGCCAAGACACGAACACTGAAGCTTTCTTT	CASSQDTNTEAFF
few	TRBJ2-1	TRBD2	TRBV4-2	TGTGCCAGCAGCCCCCCCAATGGAGCGGGGGGGCACAATGAGCAGTTCTTC	CASSPPNGAGGHNEQFF
.	TRBJ2-5	.	TRBV20-1	TGCAGTGCTAGACCAGACCTGGGAGAGACCCAGTACTTC	CSARPDLGETQYF
few	TRBJ1-6	.	TRBV6-1	TGTGCCAGCAGCGGACAGTCCTATTCACCCCTCCACTTT	CASSGQSYSPLHF
few	TRBJ1-1	.	TRBV14	TGTGCCAGCAGCCAAGAATGGGGCAGGGTAACCACTGAAGCTTTCTTT	CASSQEWGRVTTEAFF
.	TRBJ2-4	.	TRBV5-8	TGTGCCAGCAGCTTGACCGTCGGGGGAGTAGCCAAAAACATTCAGTACTTC	CASSLTVGGVAKNIQYF
.	TRBJ1-4	.	TRBV19	TGTGCCAGTAGGGGCCTAGGTCCCGGACCTGAAAAACTGTTTTTT	CASRGLGPGPEKLFF
.	TRBJ1-1	.	TRBV28	TGTGCCAGCAGCCCTAGAATGGGCTTGAACACTGAAGCTTTCTTT	CASSPRMGLNTEAFF
many	TRBJ2-1	.	TRBV7-6	TGTGCCAGCAGCTCCAGTCCCCCGCGACCGAGCTCCTACAATGAGCAGTTCTTC	CASSSSPPRPSSYNEQFF
.	TRBJ1-1	.	TRBV19	TGTGCCAGTGAGGGCGGCGACGGCACTGAAGCTTTCTTT	CASEGGDGTEAFF
.	TRBJ1-4	.	TRBV10-3	TGTGCCATCAGTGAGTCGATGAAGTCGGAAAAACTGTTTTTT	CAISESMKSEKLFF
.	TRBJ2-1	.	TRBV27	TGTGCCAGCACATCCCTATCGGGTTACAATGAGCAGTTCTTC	CASTSLSGYNEQFF
few	TRBJ2-1	.	TRBV12-3/TRBV12-4	TGTGCCAGCAGTTTAGCGCGGGGAGCCACCTACAATGAGCAGTTCTTC	CASSLARGATYNEQFF
.	TRBJ2-5	.	TRBV12-3/TRBV12-4	TGTGCCAGCAGGATACAGGGAAGTGAAGAGACCCAGTACTTC	CASRIQGSEETQYF
few	TRBJ1-4	.	TRBV19	TGTGCCAGCTGGGGTTTCGACGGAAAACTGTTTTTT	CASWGFDGKLFF
.	TRBJ1-1	.	TRBV5-8	TGTGCCAGCAGCCCCTGGGATAAGGTGAACACTGAAGCTTTCTTT	CASSPWDKVNTEAFF
.	TRBJ2-4	TRBD1	TRBV6-5	TGTGCCAGCAGTTTTGGACAGGGCCAAAACATTCAGTACTTC	CASSFGQGQNIQYF
many	TRBJ2-1	TRBD1	TRBV6-1	TGTGCCAGCAGGAAGGGGGCGCAAACCTACAATGAGCAGTTCTTC	CASRKGAQTYNEQFF
.	TRBJ1-1	TRBD1	TRBV5-1	TGCGCCAGCAGCCCTCAGGTCGGGACAGGGGATACTGAAGCTTTCTTT	CASSPQVGTGDTEAFF
once	TRBJ2-1	.	TRBV2	TGTGCCAGCAGCGGACGGATGAGCTCCTACAATGAGCAGTTCTTC	CASSGRMSSYNEQFF
.	TRBJ1-2	.	TRBV15	TGTGCCACCAGCAGAGATCAGCGGAAGGATGGCTACACCTTC	CATSRDQRKDGYTF
few	TRBJ2-2	.	TRBV11-2	TGTGCCAGCAGCAAAAGGGGGGCCGGGACTGACACCGGGGAGCTGTTTTTT	CASSKRGAGTDTGELFF
many	TRBJ2-1	.	TRBV7-3	TGTGCCAGCAGTACACCCGGGACACGCAAGCAGTTCTTC	CASSTPGTRKQFF
.	TRBJ1-1	.	TRBV19	TGTGCCAGTAGTGCCCCTGAGGCGGGATTGAACACTGAAGCTTTCTTT	CASSAPEAGLNTEAFF
.	TRBJ2-5	TRBD2	TRBV4-1	TGCGCCAGCAGCCCCGATTGGGGACTAGCGGAGGGAGAGACCCAGTACTTC	CASSPDWGLAEGETQYF
.	TRBJ2-2	TRBD2	TRBV11-2	TGTGCCAGCAGCCGTTTGGGGGCGGGGGGGCCTATTACCGGGGAGCTGTTTTTT	CASSRLGAGGPITGELFF
.	TRBJ1-1	.	TRBV11-2	TGTGCCAGCAGCTTATGGCCCAGGGTTAACACTGAAGCTTTCTTT	CASSLWPRVNTEAFF
few	TRBJ1-1	.	TRBV7-9	TGTGCCAGCAGCCCATGGACAAGGAAGAACACTGAAGCTTTCTTT	CASSPWTRKNTEAFF
few	TRBJ1-1	.	TRBV6-6	TGTGCCAGCAGTTACCGGGGCGGGGACACTGAAGCTTTCTTT	CASSYRGGDTEAFF
few	TRBJ1-6	.	TRBV2	TGTGCCAGCAGTGGAAGGGTACAATCACCCCTCCACTTT	CASSGRVQSPLHF